Each of the 4 T cell receptor beta chains below was sequenced from the same sample in a study of sequential checkpoint blockade in melanoma. Profiling relied on immunoSEQ multiplex PCR, and the TCRdb table lists in-frame clones only, not all of them. The sample records over 20,000 clones, around 70% being singletons. Treatment in this sample: randomized to nivolumab then ipilimumab (arm A) or the reverse (arm B). This material consisted of CD8+ T cells sorted from blood (inferred from file names), taken from a patient given nivolumab and ipilimumab in sequence. The receptors originated from a human donor with melanoma.

In DNA form, the CDR3 reads TGTGCCAGCACTGAGGTAGGGGGTATCAATCAGCCCCAGCATTTT. It is translated as CASTEVGGINQPQHF. V is TRBV6-1 and J is TRBJ1-5; D might be TRBD1 (6 bases). The germline V gene has CDR1 MNHNS and CDR2 SASEGT. Trimming removed 7 bases from V and 3 bases from J, with 16 bases in between. This CDR3 has 15 amino acids.

Written as DNA, the CDR3 is TGCGCCAGCAGCTTGGCAGAGGGGGATTTCCAAGAGACCCAGTACTTC. It encodes CASSLAEGDFQETQYF. The genes are TRBV5-1 and TRBJ2-5, with TRBD1 as a possible D gene (6 bases). CDR3 length equals 16 residues. V lost 0 bases to trimming and J lost 1 base, with 13 bases between them. Germline CDR1 SGHRS, CDR2 YFSETQ. The full variable domain, rest sourced from reference TRBV5-1 and TRBJ2-5, is KAGVTQTPRYLIKTRGQQVTLSCSPISGHRSVSWYQQTPGQGLQFLFEYFSETQRNKGNFPGRFSGRQFSNSRSEMNVSTLELGDSALYLCASSLAEGDFQETQYFGPGTRLLVL.

This chain links TRBV7-8 with TRBJ2-7; the match to TRBD2 covers 13 bases. Losses at the gene ends were 3 bases for V and 3 bases for J; bases not matched to a gene: 2. Germline CDR1 is SGHVS and CDR2 is FQNEAQ. CDR3 size: 15 residues. The CDR3 nucleotides are TGTGCCAGCAGCTTGACTAGCGGGGGGCTCTACGAGCAGTACTTC. It yields the protein CASSLTSGGLYEQYF.

The chain carries TRBV5-6 and TRBJ2-1; 7 positions match TRBD1. The germline V gene has CDR1 SGHDT and CDR2 YYEEEE. V shed 3 bases, J shed 7 bases, and the junction held 4 bases outside the gene matches. The CDR3 is 13 residues long. The CDR3 loop reads CASSWGTVNEQFF. The CDR3 DNA sequence: TGTGCCAGCAGCTGGGGGACAGTAAATGAGCAGTTCTTC.